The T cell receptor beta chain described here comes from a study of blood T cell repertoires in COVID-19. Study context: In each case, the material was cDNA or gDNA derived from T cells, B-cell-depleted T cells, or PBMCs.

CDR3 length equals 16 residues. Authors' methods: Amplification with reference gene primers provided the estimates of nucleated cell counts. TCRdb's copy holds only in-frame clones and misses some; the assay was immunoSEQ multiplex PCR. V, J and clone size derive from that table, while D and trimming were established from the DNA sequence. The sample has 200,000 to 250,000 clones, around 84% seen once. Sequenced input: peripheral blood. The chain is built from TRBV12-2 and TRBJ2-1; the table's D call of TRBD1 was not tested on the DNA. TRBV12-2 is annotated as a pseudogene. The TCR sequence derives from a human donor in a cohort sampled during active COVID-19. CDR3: CASRLGQGESYNEQFF. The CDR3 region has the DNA TGTGCAAGTCGCTTAGGTCAGGGTGAATCCTACAATGAGCAGTTCTTC.